These 3 T cell receptor beta chains were all obtained from the same sample, sequenced in a study of blood T cell repertoires in COVID-19. Sequencing was performed with immunoSEQ multiplex PCR; in TCRdb, only in-frame clones are kept and a portion is missing. The table includes around 250,000 clones, around four fifths detected once. The specimen sequenced was peripheral blood. The receptors derive from a man older than 75 with acute or convalescent COVID-19.

The chain has TRBV24-1 and TRBJ2-2, with D maybe TRBD1 (6 bases). Trimming pared 5 bases from V and 5 bases from J, leaving 14 bases between. CDR1 is KGHDR and CDR2 is SFDVKD in the germline V gene. This CDR3 comprises 15 residues. The CDR3 DNA sequence: TGTGCCACCAGTGCGGTAACAGGGAAAACCGGGGAGCTGTTTTTT. As protein: CATSAVTGKTGELFF.

The gene calls are TRBV5-6 and TRBJ1-2; D not certain. The CDR3 contains 14 residues. Per the germline V gene, CDR1 is SGHDT and CDR2 is YYEEEE. The V end was cut by 0 bases, the J end by 3 bases, with 9 bases between. CDR3 amino acids: CASSLAASDYGYTF. CDR3 DNA: TGTGCCAGCAGCTTGGCCGCATCGGACTATGGCTACACCTTC.

The gene calls are TRBV3-1 (or the pseudogene TRBV3-2) and TRBJ2-3; D perhaps matches TRBD2 (6 bases). The CDR3 spans 13 residues. V dropped 1 base and J dropped 6 bases, with 8 bases sitting between them. Germline V CDR1 and CDR2: LGHDT, YNNKEL (reference sequence). In DNA form, the CDR3 reads TGTGCCAGCAGCCAAGGGAGGGCGGATACGCAGTATTTT. Translation: CASSQGRADTQYF.